Detailed here is one T cell receptor (beta chain). Participants were aged roughly 18 to 89 years from around 24 US areas. In germline, CDR1 is SEHNR, CDR2 FQNEAQ (reference sequence). The CDR3 loop spans 16 amino acids. The ends were cut back, 6 bases at V and 2 bases at J, with 16 bases in the middle. Methods used by the authors: Researchers report that nucleated cell counts were estimated from reference gene primer amplification. Assay used: immunoSEQ multiplex PCR; TCRdb lists only in-frame clones, some missing. Clone size and V and J calls were adopted from that table, with D and trimming inferred from the DNA. The sample shows fewer than 350,000 clones, approximately 90% of them seen only once. The sample originates from a study of blood T cell repertoires in COVID-19.

The chain combines TRBV7-9 with TRBJ2-2; possible D gene TRBD1, 6 bases. Sample: PBMCs or T cells enriched from blood (not recorded which). The sequence was obtained from a man aged 40-55 years who had been exposed to COVID-19. The CDR3 DNA sequence: TGTGCCAGCAGACACATCGGGACACCTAACACCGGGGAGCTGTTTTTT. It specifies CASRHIGTPNTGELFF.